This T cell receptor beta chain is drawn from a study of monozygotic twins with inflammatory bowel disease. Whole-study results and caveats: A lone strong IBD-associated signal or clonotype found no support.

Through template switching, UMIs that included a 6-nucleotide sample barcode were added. Reprocessing the 5' RACE reads, TCRdb reports a single entry for every CDR3 protein and omits DNA. The record lists 150,000 to 200,000 distinct CDR3 sequences, of which the ten most abundant hold just under 7.5%. Points on this clonotype: Its specificity is not known.

The receptor comes from a human donor with ulcerative colitis or Crohn's disease, or a healthy co-twin of an affected twin (not recorded which). The sample comprised blood.

CDR3 loop: CASSLGQSGANVLTF. This sequence joins TRBV7-9 and TRBJ2-6; TCRdb gives TRBD1 as the D gene, but with no DNA this cannot be confirmed. This CDR3 comprises 15 residues. Per germline, CDR1 SEHNR and CDR2 FQNEAQ (reference sequence).